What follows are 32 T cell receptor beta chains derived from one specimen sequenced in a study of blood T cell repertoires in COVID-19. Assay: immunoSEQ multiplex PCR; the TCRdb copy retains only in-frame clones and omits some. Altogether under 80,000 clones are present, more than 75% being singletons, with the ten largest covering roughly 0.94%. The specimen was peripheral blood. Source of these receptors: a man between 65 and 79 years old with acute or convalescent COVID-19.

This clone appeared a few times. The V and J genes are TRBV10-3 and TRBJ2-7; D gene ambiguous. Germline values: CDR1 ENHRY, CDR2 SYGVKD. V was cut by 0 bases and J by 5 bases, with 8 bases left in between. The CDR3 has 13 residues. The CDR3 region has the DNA TGTGCCATCAGTGAGTCACCGTTAGACGAGCAGTACTTC. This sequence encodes CAISESPLDEQYF.

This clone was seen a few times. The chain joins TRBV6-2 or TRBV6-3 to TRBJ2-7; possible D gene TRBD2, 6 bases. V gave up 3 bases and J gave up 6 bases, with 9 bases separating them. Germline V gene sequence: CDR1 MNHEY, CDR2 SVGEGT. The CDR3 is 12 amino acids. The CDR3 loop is CASSYIGSEQYF. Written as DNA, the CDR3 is TGTGCCAGCAGTTATATCGGGAGCGAGCAGTACTTC.

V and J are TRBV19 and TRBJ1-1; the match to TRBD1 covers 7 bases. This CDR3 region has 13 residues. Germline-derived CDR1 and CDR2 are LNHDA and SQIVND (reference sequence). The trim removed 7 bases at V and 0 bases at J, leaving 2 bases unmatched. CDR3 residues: CASKGQLNTEAFF. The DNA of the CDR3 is TGTGCCAGTAAGGGACAGCTGAACACTGAAGCTTTCTTT. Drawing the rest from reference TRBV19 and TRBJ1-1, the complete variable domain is DGGITQSPKYLFRKEGQNVTLSCEQNLNHDAMYWYRQDPGQGLRLIYYSQIVNDFQKGDIAEGYSVSREKKESFPLTVTSAQKNPTAFYLCASKGQLNTEAFFGQGTRLTVV.

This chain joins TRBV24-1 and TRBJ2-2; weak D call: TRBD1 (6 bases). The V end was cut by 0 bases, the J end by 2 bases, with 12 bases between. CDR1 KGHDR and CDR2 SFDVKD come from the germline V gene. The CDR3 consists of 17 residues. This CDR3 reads CATSDLENRANTGELFF. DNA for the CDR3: TGTGCCACCAGTGATTTGGAGAACAGGGCTAACACCGGGGAGCTGTTTTTT.

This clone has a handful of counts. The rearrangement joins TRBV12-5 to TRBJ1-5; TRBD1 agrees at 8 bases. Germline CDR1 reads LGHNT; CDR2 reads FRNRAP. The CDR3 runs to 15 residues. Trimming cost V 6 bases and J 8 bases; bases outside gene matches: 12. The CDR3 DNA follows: TGTGCTAGTGGCCCGACAGGGGATATTAGAAAGCCCCAGCATTTT. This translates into CASGPTGDIRKPQHF.

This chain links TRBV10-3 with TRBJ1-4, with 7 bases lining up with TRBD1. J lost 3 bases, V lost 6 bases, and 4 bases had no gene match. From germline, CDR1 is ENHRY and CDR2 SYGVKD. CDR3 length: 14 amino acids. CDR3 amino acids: CAIRQGTSNEKLFF. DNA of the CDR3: TGTGCCATCAGACAGGGGACGTCTAATGAAAAACTGTTTTTT.

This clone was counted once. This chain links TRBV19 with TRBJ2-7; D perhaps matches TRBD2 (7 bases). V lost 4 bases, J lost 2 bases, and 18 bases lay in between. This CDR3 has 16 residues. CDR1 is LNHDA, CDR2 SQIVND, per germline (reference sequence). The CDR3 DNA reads TGTGCCAGTAGTAAAGGGGGGGGCGCAGTACCCTACGAGCAGTACTTC. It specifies CASSKGGGAVPYEQYF.

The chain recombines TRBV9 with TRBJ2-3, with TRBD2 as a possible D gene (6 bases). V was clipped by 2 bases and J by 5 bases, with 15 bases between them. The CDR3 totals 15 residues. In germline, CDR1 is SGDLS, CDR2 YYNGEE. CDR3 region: CASSVGSGLKDTQYF. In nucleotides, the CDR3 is TGTGCCAGCAGCGTTGGTAGCGGCCTTAAAGATACGCAGTATTTT.

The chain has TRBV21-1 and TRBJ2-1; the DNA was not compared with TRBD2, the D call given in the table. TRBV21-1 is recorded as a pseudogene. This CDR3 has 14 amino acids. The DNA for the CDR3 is TGTGCCAGCTCAAAGTTAGTTACCTACAATGAGCAGTTCTTC. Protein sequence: CASSKLVTYNEQFF.

CDR3 nucleotide sequence: TGCAGCGTTGACACAGCGGGGCTCTACAATGAGCAGTTCTTC. It encodes CSVDTAGLYNEQFF. The chain links TRBV29-1 to TRBJ2-1; 7 bases agree with TRBD2. The ends lost 3 bases at V and 3 bases at J; junction bases unmatched: 5. The germline V gene has CDR1 SQVTM and CDR2 ANQGSEA. The CDR3 length is 14 residues.

CDR3 amino acids: CASSPPRADTQYF. The DNA for the CDR3 is TGTGCCAGCAGTCCCCCCCGGGCAGATACGCAGTATTTT. The chain links TRBV7-9 to TRBJ2-3, with D unclear. V lost 6 bases, J lost 4 bases, and 11 bases lay in between. Germline CDR1 reads SEHNR; CDR2 reads FQNEAQ (reference sequence). The CDR3 extends over 13 amino acids.

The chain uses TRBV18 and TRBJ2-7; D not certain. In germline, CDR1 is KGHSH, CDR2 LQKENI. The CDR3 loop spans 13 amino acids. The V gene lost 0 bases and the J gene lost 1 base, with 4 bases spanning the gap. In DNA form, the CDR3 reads TGTGCCAGCTCACCACCGGCTTCCTACGAGCAGTACTTC. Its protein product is CASSPPASYEQYF.

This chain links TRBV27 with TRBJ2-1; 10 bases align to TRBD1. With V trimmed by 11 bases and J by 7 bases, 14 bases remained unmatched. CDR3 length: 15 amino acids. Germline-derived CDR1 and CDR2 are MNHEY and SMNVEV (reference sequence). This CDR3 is CAARTGQGGGNEQFF. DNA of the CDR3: TGTGCCGCAAGAACCGGACAGGGGGGAGGGAATGAGCAGTTCTTC.

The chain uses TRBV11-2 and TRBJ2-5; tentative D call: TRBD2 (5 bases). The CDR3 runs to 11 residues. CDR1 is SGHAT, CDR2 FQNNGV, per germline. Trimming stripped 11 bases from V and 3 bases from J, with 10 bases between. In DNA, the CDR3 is TGTGCCTCCGCGAGGGAAGAGACCCAGTACTTC. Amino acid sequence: CASAREETQYF.

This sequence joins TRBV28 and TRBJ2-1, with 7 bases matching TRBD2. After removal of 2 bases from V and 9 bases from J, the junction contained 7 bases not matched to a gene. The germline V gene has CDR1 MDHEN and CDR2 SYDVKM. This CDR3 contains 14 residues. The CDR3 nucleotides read TGTGCCAGCAGTTTAGGTAGCGGGTTCGGTGAGCAGTTCTTC. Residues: CASSLGSGFGEQFF. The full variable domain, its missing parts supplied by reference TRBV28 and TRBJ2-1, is DVKVTQSSRYLVKRTGEKVFLECVQDMDHENMFWYRQDPGLGLRLIYFSYDVKMKEKGDIPEGYSVSREKKERFSLILESASTNQTSMYLCASSLGSGFGEQFFGPGTRLTVL.

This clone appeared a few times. CDR3 coding DNA: TGCGCCAGCAGCGGGACGGGGGAAAGCTCCTACGAGCAGTACTTC. Translating gives CASSGTGESSYEQYF. This rearrangement joins TRBV5-1 to TRBJ2-7, with TRBD2 as a possible D gene (6 bases). This CDR3 has 15 residues. V shed 4 bases and J shed 0 bases, with 14 bases lying between them. Germline CDR1 and CDR2: SGHRS and YFSETQ. Filled out from reference TRBV5-1 and TRBJ2-7, the complete variable domain reads KAGVTQTPRYLIKTRGQQVTLSCSPISGHRSVSWYQQTPGQGLQFLFEYFSETQRNKGNFPGRFSGRQFSNSRSEMNVSTLELGDSALYLCASSGTGESSYEQYFGPGTRLTVT.

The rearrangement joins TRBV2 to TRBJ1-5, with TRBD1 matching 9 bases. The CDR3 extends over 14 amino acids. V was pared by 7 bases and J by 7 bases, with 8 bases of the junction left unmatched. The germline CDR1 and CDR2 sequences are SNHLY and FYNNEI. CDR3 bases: TGTGCCAGCACCCCGGGACAGGGTGAACAGCCCCAGCATTTT. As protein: CASTPGQGEQPQHF.

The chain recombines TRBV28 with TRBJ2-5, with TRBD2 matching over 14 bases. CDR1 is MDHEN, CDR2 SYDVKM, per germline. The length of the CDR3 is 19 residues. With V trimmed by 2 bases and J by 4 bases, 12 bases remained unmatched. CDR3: CASSLGTSGSSGGGETQYF. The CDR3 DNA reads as TGTGCCAGCAGTTTAGGGACTAGCGGGAGCTCTGGGGGGGGAGAGACCCAGTACTTC.

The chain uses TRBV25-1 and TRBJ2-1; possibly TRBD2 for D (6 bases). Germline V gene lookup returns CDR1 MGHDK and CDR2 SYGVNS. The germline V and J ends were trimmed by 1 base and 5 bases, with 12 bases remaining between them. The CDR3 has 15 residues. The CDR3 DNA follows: TGTGCCAGCAGTGAATGGGTAGTAGCGGACAATGAGCAGTTCTTC. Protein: CASSEWVVADNEQFF.

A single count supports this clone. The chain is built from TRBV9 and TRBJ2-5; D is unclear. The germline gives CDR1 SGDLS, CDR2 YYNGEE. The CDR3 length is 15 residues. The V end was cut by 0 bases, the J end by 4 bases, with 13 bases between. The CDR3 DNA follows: TGTGCCAGCAGCGTAGGCCCCAAAGACTTAGAGACCCAGTACTTC. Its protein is CASSVGPKDLETQYF.

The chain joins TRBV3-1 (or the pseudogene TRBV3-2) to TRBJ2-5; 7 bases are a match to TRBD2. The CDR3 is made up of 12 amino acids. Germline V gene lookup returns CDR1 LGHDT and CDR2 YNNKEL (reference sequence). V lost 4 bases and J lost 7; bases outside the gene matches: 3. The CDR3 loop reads CASSPGGGTQYF. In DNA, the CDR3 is TGTGCCAGCAGCCCGGGGGGTGGGACCCAGTACTTC.

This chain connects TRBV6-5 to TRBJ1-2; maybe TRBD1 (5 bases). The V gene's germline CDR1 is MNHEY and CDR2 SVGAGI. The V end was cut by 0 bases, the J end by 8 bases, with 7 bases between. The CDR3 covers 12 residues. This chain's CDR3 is CASSYSGGGYTF. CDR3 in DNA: TGTGCCAGCAGTTACTCGGGGGGGGGCTACACCTTC.

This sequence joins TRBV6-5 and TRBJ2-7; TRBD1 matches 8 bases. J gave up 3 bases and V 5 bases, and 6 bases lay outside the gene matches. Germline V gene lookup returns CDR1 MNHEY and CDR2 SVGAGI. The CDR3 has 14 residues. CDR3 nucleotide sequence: TGTGCCAGCAGTACAGGGGGTACAGGCTACGAGCAGTACTTC. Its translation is CASSTGGTGYEQYF.

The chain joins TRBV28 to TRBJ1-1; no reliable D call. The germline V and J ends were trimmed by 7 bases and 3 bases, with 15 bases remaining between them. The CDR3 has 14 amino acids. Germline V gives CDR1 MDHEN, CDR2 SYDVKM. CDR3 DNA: TGTGCCAGCATTGGCCCCAGGTTTGACACTGAAGCTTTCTTT. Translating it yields CASIGPRFDTEAFF.

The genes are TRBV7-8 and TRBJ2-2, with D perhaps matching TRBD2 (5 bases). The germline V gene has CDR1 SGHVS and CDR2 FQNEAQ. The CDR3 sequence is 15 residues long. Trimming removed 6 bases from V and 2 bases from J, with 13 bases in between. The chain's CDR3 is CASRGSSGNTGELFF. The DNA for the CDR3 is TGTGCCAGCAGAGGGTCCAGCGGAAACACCGGGGAGCTGTTTTTT. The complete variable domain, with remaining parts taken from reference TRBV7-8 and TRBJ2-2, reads GAGVSQSPRYKVAKRGQDVALRCDPISGHVSLFWYQQALGQGPEFLTYFQNEAQLDKSGLPSDRFFAERPEGSVSTLKIQRTQQEDSAVYLCASRGSSGNTGELFFGEGSRLTVL.

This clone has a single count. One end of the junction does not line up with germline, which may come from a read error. In DNA form, the CDR3 reads TGTGCCAGCAGTTCTTGGTCGCGCGAAGTCTTT. Protein product: CASSSWSREVF. The V gene is TRBV27, the J gene TRBJ1-1; no reliable D call. Germline V lookup: CDR1 MNHEY, CDR2 SMNVEV (reference sequence). This CDR3 spans 11 amino acids.

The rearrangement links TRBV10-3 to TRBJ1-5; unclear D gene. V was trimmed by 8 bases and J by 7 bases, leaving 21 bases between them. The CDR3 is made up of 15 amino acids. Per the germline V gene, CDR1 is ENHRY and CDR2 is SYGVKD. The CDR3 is CAIREGRGYGQPQHF. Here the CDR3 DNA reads TGTGCCATCCGAGAGGGTCGGGGATATGGACAGCCCCAGCATTTT.

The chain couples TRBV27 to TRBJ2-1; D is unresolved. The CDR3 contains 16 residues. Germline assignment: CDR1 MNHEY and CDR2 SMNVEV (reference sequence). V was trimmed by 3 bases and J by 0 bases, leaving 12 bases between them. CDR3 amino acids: CASSFPTRPSYNEQFF. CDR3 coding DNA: TGTGCCAGCAGTTTCCCGACTCGGCCCTCCTACAATGAGCAGTTCTTC.

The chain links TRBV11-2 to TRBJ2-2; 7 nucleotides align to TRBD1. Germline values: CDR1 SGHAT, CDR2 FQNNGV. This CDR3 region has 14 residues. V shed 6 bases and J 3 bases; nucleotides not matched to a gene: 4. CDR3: CASSWDSYTGELFF. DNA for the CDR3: TGTGCCAGCAGTTGGGACAGCTACACCGGGGAGCTGTTTTTT.

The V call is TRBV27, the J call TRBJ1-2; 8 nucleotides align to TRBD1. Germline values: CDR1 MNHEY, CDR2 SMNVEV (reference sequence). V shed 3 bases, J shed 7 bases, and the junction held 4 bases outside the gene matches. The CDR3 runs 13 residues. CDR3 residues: CASSFQGAFGYTF. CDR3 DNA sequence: TGTGCCAGCAGTTTCCAGGGGGCATTTGGCTACACCTTC.

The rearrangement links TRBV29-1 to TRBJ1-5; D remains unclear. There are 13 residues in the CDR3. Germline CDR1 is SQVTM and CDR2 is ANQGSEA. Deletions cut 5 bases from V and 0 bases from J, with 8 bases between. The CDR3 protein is CSVSDYSNQPQHF. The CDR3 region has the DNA TGCAGCGTTAGCGATTATAGCAATCAGCCCCAGCATTTT.

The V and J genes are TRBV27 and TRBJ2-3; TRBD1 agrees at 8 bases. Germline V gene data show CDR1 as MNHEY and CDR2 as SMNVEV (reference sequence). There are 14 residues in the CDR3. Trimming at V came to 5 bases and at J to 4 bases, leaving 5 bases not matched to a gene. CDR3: CASSTGTGPDTQYF. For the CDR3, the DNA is TGTGCCAGCAGTACCGGGACAGGTCCAGATACGCAGTATTTT.